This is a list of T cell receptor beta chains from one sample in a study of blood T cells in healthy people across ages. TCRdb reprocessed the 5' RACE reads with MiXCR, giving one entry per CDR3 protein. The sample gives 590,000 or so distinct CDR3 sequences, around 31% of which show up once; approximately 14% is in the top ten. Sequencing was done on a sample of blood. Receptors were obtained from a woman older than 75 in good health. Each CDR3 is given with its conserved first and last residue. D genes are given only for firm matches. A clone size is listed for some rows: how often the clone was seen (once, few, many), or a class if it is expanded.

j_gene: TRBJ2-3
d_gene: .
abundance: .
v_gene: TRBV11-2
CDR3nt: TGTGCCAGCAGCCCCCCCTGGGGCAGGGGTCCAGATACGCAGTATTTT
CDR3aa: CASSPPWGRGPDTQYF

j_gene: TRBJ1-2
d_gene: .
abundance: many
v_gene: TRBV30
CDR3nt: TGTGCCTGGAGTATCGAACCTACTGGCTACACCTTC
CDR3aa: CAWSIEPTGYTF

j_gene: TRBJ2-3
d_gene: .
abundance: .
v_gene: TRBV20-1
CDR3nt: TGCAGTGCCGCGGCCGGGACAGATACGCAGTATTTT
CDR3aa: CSAAAGTDTQYF

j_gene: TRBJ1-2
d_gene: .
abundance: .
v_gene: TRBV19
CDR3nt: TGTGCCAGTAGTATAGCACAGTCCCGTGGCTACACCTTC
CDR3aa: CASSIAQSRGYTF

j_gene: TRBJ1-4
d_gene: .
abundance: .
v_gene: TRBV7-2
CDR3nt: TGTGCCAGCAGCTTAGTAGGTCCAGGGATGAGGGAAAAACTGTTTTTT
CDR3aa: CASSLVGPGMREKLFF

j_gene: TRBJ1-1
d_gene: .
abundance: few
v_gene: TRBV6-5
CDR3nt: TGTGCCAGCAGTTCCCCATTGAACACTGAAGCTTTCTTT
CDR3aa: CASSSPLNTEAFF

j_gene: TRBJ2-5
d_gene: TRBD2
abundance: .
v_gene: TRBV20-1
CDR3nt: TGCAGTGCAGGGAGCGGGAAAGAGACCCAGTACTTC
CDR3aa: CSAGSGKETQYF

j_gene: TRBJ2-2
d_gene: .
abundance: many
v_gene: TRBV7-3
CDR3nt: TGTGCCAGCAGCTTAAAGGGCCCCGGGGAGCTGTTTTTT
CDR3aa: CASSLKGPGELFF

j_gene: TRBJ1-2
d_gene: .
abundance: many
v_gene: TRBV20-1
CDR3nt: TGCAGTGCTAGAGATAAACGACAGAAGAATGGCTACACCTTC
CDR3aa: CSARDKRQKNGYTF

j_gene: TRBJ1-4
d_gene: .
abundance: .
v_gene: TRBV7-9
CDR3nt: TGTGCCAGCAGCCCGGGTAGTAAGGGGGCAACTAATGAAAAACTGTTTTTT
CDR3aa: CASSPGSKGATNEKLFF

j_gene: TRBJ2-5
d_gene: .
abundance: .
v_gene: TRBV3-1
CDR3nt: TGTGCCAGCGGGGGCCCCGCAGATTACCAAGAGACCCAGTACTTC
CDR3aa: CASGGPADYQETQYF

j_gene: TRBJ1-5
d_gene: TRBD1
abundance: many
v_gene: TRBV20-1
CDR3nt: TGCAGTGCTAGGGAGACAGGGATCCAGCCCCAGCATTTT
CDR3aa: CSARETGIQPQHF

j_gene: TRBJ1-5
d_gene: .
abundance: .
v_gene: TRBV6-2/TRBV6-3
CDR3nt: TGTGCCAGCAGTTACCTCCGAAATCAGCCCCAGCATTTT
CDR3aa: CASSYLRNQPQHF

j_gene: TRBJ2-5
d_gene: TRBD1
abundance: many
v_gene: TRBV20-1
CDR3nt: TGCAGTGCGCAACACAGGGGCCAGAAAGAGACCCAGTACTTC
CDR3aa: CSAQHRGQKETQYF

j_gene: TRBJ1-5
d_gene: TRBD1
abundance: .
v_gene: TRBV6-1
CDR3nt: TGTGCCAGCAGCGGGGACAGGGATAGCAATCAGCCCCAGCATTTT
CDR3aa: CASSGDRDSNQPQHF

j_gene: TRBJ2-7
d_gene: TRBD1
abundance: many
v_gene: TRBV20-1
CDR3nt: TGCAGTGCTAGGTACTCCGGGACAGGGCCGATGTCCTACGAGCAGTACTTC
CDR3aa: CSARYSGTGPMSYEQYF

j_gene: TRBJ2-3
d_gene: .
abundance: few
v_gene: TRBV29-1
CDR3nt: TGCAGCGTTGAGGGACCACCAACAGATACGCAGTATTTT
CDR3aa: CSVEGPPTDTQYF

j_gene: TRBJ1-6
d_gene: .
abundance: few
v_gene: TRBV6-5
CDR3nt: TGTGCCAGCAGTTACTGGGGAGGGGCTACTTCACCCCTCCACTTT
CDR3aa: CASSYWGGATSPLHF

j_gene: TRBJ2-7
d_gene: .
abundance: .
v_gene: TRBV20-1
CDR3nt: TGCAGTGCTAGCTCCCTCGAAGCGGACTCCTACGAGCAGTACTTC
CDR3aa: CSASSLEADSYEQYF

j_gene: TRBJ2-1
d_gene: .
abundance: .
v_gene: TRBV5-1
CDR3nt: TGCGCCAGCAGCTTGGAGGCCTTCGAGCAGTTCTTC
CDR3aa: CASSLEAFEQFF

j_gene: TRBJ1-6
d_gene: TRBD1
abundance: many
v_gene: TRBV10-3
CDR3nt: TGTGCCATCAGAGGTGAGACAGGGAATTCACCCCTCCACTTT
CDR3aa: CAIRGETGNSPLHF

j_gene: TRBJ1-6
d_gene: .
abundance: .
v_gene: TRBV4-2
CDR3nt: TGTGCCAGCAGCCAAGAACCGGTCAATTCACCCCTCCACTTT
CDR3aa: CASSQEPVNSPLHF

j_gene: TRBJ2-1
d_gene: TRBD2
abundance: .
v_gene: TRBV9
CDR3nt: TGTGCCAGCAGCGATGGGCGGGGGGCCGGCTACAATGAGCAGTTCTTC
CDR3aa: CASSDGRGAGYNEQFF

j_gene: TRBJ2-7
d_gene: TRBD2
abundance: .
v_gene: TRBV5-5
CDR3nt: TGTGCCAGCAGCTTAGGCGGGGGGGCATGGGAGCAGTACTTC
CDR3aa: CASSLGGGAWEQYF

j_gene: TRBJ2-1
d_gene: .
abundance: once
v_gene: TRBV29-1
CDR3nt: TGCAGCGCCAACCGGGACACCGATGAGCAGTTCTTC
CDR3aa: CSANRDTDEQFF

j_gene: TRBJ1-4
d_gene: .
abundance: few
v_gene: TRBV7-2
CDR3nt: TGTGCCAGCAGCAAGTGGATTTCAATTAATGAAAAACTGTTTTTT
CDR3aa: CASSKWISINEKLFF

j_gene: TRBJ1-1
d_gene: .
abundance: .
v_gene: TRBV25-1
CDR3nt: TGTGCCAGCAGTGAATTCCGGGGGAAAGCTTTCTTT
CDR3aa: CASSEFRGKAFF

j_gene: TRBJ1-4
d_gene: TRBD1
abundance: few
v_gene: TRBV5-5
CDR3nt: TGTGCCAGCAAAGGGACAGGGAGCGTTAATGAAAAACTGTTTTTT
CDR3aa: CASKGTGSVNEKLFF

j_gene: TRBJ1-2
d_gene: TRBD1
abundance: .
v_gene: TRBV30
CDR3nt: TGTGCCTGGAACCGGGACAGGGGGTCTGGGTATGGCTACACCTTC
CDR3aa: CAWNRDRGSGYGYTF

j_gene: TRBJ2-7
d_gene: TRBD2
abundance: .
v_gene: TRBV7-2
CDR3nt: TGTGCCAGCAGCTTGGATAGCGGGGGCCTCTACGAGCAGTACTTC
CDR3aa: CASSLDSGGLYEQYF

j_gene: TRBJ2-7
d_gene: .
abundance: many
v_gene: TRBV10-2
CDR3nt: TGCGCCAGCAGGGATAGGGGCAGCTCCTACGAGCAGTACTTC
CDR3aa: CASRDRGSSYEQYF

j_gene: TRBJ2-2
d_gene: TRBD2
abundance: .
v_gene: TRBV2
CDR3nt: TGTGCCAGCAGTGAGGCCCTCCCGGGACTAGCGGTTATCACCGGGGAGCTGTTTTTT
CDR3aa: CASSEALPGLAVITGELFF